This TCR beta chain was identified in a study of memory B cells and T cells in multiple sclerosis. Study results and caveats: Compartments had unequal clone-set sizes, affecting shared clonotype counts.

Stimulus-free culture yielded autoproliferating CFSE-dim and non-proliferating CFSE-high T cells, each sequenced separately. Cultures began with 45 million to 60 million CFSE-labeled PBMCs, unstimulated for 6 to 7 days, with replicate wells pooled. PBMCs were labeled with 0.45 to 0.6 uM CFSE and cultured without exogenous stimuli. The CDR3 is 13 residues long. CDR1 and CDR2 from the germline V gene are MNHEY and SVGAGI. Trimming removed 6 bases at V and 1 base at J, with 7 bases between. Clones were read by immunoSEQ multiplex PCR, and TCRdb kept only the in-frame ones, dropping some. This sample has 32,000 or so clones; roughly 82% occur once, and the top ten carry 2% to 3%. As for this clone: Its matching antigen is unknown.

This TCR was sampled from a human donor with multiple sclerosis. The chain couples TRBV6-5 to TRBJ1-5; possibly TRBD1 for D (6 bases). Material for sequencing was PBMCs from blood kept in culture. The CDR3 loop reads CASRGQSNQPQHF. Here the CDR3 DNA reads TGTGCCAGCAGAGGACAGAGCAATCAGCCCCAGCATTTT.